Sequencing of this TCR beta chain was carried out in a study of cytomegalovirus exposure and HLA in healthy donors (dated by TCRdb to between 2016 and 2019). With respect to the entire study: According to a later analysis, one platform produced both the 120 validation repertoires and the 670 or so repertoires of the first cohort. The study was designed to test whether signatures of past pathogen exposure could be identified by cataloging public T cell receptors. Along with the roughly 670-subject first cohort, a separate validation cohort of around 110 different subjects was used. The study combined high-throughput TCR immunosequencing, statistical association of individual TCRs with disease status, and machine learning to predict cytomegalovirus infection status.

Summary of the overall study and its limitations: The authors suggested that the approach could potentially be generalized to other disease states and immunological phenotypes. In vitro tests confirmed that three of the cytomegalovirus-associated TCR beta chains recognize cytomegalovirus antigens. The classifier was reported to diagnose cytomegalovirus status with high specificity and sensitivity in both the original cohort and the validation cohort. The study listed 164 TCR beta chains as associated with cytomegalovirus. Subsequent analysis determined that TCRs grouped into clusters in the first cohort also showed a tendency toward co-occurrence across the 120 or so validation repertoires, and 85% to 95% of cluster scores exceeded 0. A later analysis lacked HLA typing for the validation cohort, so it scored co-occurrence in that cohort across all 120 or so repertoires. Most TCR sequences were seen in very few donors, while some public TCRs were found in many individuals.

To note about this clone: It has no known antigen specificity. No much larger clone exists at a distance of one base, and base qualities are not known.

The library came from the immunoSEQ multiplex PCR assay. The study's processing was this. A statistical classification framework was developed to diagnose cytomegalovirus status using the catalog of TCR beta chain sequences. This is the immuneACCESS table as TCRdb keeps it, with only in-frame sequences that have V and J called. A part of the clones is gone; compared with another copy, unresolved V genes explain less than half, and the rest is unexplained. The V and J calls and clone size were taken over from that table, and D and trimming were inferred from the DNA. The sample has fewer than 250,000 clones on record, just under 90% of them singletons. Clones ranked in the top ten supply 2.6% of the sample. The donors were included in the validation cohort of approximately 120 subjects, a group kept apart from the approximately 700-subject first cohort. The TCR originated in a man aged 18-30 years in good health and CMV-seronegative. The sample was PBMCs.

The CDR3 is CASSPKETQYF. The DNA sequence is TGTGCCAGCAGTCCTAAAGAGACCCAGTACTTC. The chain joins TRBV2 to TRBJ2-5; the D gene assignment is ambiguous. The germline V gene specifies SNHLY as CDR1 and FYNNEI as CDR2. The CDR3 runs 11 amino acids, cysteine and phenylalanine included. Only the CDR3 region is kept as DNA, spanning 33 bases read in frame from base 1. Trimming removed 5 bases from V and 3 bases from J, leaving 4 bases between the germline ends.